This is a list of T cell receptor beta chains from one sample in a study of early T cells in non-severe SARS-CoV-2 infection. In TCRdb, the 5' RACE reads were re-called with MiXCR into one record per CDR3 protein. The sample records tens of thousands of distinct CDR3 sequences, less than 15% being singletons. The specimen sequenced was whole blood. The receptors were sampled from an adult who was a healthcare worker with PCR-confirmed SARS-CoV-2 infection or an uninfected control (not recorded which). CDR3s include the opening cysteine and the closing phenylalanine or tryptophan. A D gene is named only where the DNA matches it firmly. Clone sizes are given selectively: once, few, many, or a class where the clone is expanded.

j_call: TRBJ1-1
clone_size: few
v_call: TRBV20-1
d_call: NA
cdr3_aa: CSARESGRRTEAFF
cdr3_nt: TGCAGTGCTAGGGAGTCAGGGAGAAGAACTGAAGCTTTCTTT

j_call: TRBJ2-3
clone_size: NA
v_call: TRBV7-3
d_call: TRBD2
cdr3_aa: CASSSGLAGTTDTQYF
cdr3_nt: TGTGCCAGCAGCTCGGGACTAGCGGGGACCACAGATACGCAGTATTTT

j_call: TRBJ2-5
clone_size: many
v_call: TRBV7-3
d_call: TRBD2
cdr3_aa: CASSSGSSQKGETQYF
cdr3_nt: TGTGCCAGCAGCAGCGGGAGCTCTCAAAAGGGGGAGACCCAGTACTTC

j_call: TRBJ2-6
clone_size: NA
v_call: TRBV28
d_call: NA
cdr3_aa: CASSKSGSPGANVLTF
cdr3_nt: TGTGCCAGCAGTAAATCTGGGTCCCCTGGGGCCAACGTCCTGACTTTC

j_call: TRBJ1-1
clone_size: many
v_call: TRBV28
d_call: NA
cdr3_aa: CASSPLGYTEAFF
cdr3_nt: TGTGCCAGCAGTCCGCTCGGGTACACTGAAGCTTTCTTT

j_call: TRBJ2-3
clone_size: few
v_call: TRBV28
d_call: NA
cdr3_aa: CASTQTYGAGTQYF
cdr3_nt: TGTGCCAGCACCCAAACATACGGGGCCGGCACGCAGTATTTT

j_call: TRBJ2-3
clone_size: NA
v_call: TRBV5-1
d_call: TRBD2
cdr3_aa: CASSLRPSGTDTQYF
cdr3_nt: TGCGCCAGCAGCTTGCGGCCTAGCGGAACAGATACGCAGTATTTT

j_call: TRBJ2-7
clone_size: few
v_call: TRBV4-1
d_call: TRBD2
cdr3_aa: CASSQRGTSGASEQYF
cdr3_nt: TGCGCCAGCAGCCAGCGAGGGACTAGCGGGGCGAGCGAGCAGTACTTC

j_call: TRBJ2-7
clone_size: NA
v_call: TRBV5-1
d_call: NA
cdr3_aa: CASSGYLGPGSSYEQYF
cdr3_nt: TGCGCCAGCAGCGGTTATTTGGGCCCAGGGAGCTCCTACGAGCAGTACTTC

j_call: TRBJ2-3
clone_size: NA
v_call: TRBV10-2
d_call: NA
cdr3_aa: CASSVSGDTQYF
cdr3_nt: TGCGCCAGCAGTGTTTCGGGAGATACGCAGTATTTT

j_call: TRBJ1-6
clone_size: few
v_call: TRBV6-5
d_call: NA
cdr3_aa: CAATISGSLNSPLHF
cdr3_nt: TGTGCCGCGACAATATCAGGCTCTCTAAATTCACCCCTCCACTTT

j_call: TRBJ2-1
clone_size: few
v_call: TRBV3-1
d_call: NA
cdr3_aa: CASSHGAGVDSEQFF
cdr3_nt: TGTGCCAGCAGCCATGGGGCAGGGGTTGACAGTGAGCAGTTCTTC

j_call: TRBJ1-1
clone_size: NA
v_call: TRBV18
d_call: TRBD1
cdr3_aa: CASSPSGTGTEAFF
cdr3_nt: TGTGCCAGCTCCCCTTCCGGGACAGGAACTGAAGCTTTCTTT

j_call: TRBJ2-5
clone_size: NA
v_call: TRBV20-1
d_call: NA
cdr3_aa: CSATPTTNPDETQYF
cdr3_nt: TGCAGTGCTACCCCTACAACCAATCCGGATGAGACCCAGTACTTC

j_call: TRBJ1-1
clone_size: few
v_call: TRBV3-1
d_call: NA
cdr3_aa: CASSPSQGRIVEAFF
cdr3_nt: TGTGCCAGCAGCCCGAGCCAGGGTCGTATAGTAGAAGCTTTCTTT

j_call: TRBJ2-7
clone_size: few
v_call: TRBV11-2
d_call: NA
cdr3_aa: CASSLIGSSYYEQYF
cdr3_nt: TGTGCCAGCAGCTTAATAGGGTCGTCCTACTACGAGCAGTACTTC

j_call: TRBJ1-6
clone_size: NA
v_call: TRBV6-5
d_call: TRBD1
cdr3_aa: CASSRRGYSPLHF
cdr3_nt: TGTGCCAGCAGCCGCAGGGGGTATTCACCCCTCCACTTT

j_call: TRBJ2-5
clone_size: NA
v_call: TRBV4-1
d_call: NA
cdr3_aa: CASRTTFHQETQYF
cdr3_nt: TGCGCCAGCAGAACGACGTTCCACCAAGAGACCCAGTACTTC

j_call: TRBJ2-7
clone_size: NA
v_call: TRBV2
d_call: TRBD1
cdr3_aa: CASRATGGNSYEQYF
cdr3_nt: TGTGCCAGCAGGGCGACAGGGGGCAACTCCTACGAGCAGTACTTC

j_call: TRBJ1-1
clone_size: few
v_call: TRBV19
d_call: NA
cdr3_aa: CASSPGQYNTEAFF
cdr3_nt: TGTGCCAGTAGCCCCGGACAGTACAACACTGAAGCTTTCTTT

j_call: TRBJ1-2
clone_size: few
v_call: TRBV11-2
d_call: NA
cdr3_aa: CASSLEATMGYGYTF
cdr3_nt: TGTGCCAGCAGCTTAGAGGCTACAATGGGGTATGGCTACACCTTC

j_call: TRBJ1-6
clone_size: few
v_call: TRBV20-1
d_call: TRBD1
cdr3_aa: CSAKLTGVNSPLHF
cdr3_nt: TGCAGTGCTAAGCTGACAGGGGTTAATTCACCCCTCCACTTT

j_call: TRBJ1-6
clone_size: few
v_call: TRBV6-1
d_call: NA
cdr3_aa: CASSLMVWNSPLHF
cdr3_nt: TGTGCCAGCTCCCTGATGGTGTGGAATTCACCCCTCCACTTT

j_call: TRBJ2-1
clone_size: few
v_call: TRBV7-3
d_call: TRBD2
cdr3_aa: CASSRAGSGVANEQFF
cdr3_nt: TGTGCCAGCAGCCGAGCCGGTAGCGGGGTGGCAAATGAGCAGTTCTTC

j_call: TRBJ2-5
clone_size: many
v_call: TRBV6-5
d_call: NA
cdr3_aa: CASRRGETQYF
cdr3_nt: TGTGCCAGCCGCCGTGGTGAGACCCAGTACTTC

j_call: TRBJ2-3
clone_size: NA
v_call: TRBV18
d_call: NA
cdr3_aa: CASSLGVDADTQYF
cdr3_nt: TGTGCCAGCTCCCTCGGCGTAGACGCAGATACGCAGTATTTT

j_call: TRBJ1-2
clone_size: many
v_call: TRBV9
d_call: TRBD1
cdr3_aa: CASSVEGAYGYTF
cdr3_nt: TGTGCCAGCAGCGTAGAGGGGGCATATGGCTACACCTTC

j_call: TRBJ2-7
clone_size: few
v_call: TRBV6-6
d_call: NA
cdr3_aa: CASTIQVSDYEQYF
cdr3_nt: TGTGCCAGCACGATCCAGGTTTCGGACTACGAGCAGTACTTC

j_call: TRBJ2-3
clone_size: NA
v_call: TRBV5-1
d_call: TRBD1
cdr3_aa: CASSPTRQGPITDTQYF
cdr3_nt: TGCGCCAGCAGCCCAACTCGACAGGGGCCTATCACAGATACGCAGTATTTT

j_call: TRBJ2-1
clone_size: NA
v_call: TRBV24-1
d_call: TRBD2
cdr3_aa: CATSRTSGGIGEQFF
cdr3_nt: TGTGCCACCAGTAGGACTAGCGGGGGTATCGGTGAGCAGTTCTTC

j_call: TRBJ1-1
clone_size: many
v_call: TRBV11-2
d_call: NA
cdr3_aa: CASSLEGRANTEAFF
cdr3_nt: TGTGCCAGCAGCTTAGAGGGCAGGGCTAACACTGAAGCTTTCTTT

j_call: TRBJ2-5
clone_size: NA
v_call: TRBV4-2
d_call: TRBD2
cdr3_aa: CASSQDVAGGRYQETQYF
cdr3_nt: TGTGCCAGCAGCCAAGATGTAGCGGGGGGCCGGTACCAAGAGACCCAGTACTTC

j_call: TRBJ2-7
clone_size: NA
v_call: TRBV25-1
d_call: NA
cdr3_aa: CASSGTWGRGYF
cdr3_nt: TGTGCCAGCAGTGGGACCTGGGGACGGGGGTACTTC

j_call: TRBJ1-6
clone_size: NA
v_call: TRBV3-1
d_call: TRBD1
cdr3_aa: CASSLTGGNSPLHF
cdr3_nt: TGTGCCAGCAGCCTGACAGGGGGGAATTCACCCCTCCACTTT

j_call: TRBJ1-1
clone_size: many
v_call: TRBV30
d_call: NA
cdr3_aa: CAWISQGYTEAFF
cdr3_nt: TGTGCCTGGATCAGTCAGGGCTACACTGAAGCTTTCTTT

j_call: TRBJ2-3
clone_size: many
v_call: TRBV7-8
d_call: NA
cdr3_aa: CASSLSGSPSTDTQYF
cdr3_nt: TGTGCCAGCAGCTTATCGGGCAGTCCTAGCACAGATACGCAGTATTTT

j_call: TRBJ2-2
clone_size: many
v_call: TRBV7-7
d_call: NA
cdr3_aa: CASSLGTNTGELFF
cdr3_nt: TGTGCTAGCAGCCTGGGGACGAACACCGGGGAGCTGTTTTTT

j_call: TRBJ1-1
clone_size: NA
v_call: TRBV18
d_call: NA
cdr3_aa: CASSPGRASTEAFF
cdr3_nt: TGTGCCAGCTCACCAGGCAGGGCGAGCACTGAAGCTTTCTTT

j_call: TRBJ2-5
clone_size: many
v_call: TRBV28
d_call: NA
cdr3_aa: CASKIPGSETQYF
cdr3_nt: TGTGCCAGCAAAATACCGGGGTCCGAGACCCAGTACTTC

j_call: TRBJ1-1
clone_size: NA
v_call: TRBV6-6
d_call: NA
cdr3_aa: CASSQGTGVNTEAFF
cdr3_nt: TGTGCCAGCAGTCAGGGGACGGGTGTGAACACTGAAGCTTTCTTT

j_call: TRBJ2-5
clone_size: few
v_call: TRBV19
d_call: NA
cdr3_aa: CASSDPGTPYQETQYF
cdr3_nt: TGTGCCAGTAGTGACCCCGGGACACCGTACCAAGAGACCCAGTACTTC